The TCR beta chain described here comes from a study of OX40 agonist ivuxolimab in advanced cancers. The study's findings and limits: Averaged across samples, CD8+ T cells carried more expanded clones than CD4+ did. CD4+ and CD8+ blood T cells expanded clonally by week 6 at 0.1 to 3.0 mg/kg.

After removal of 3 bases from V and 2 bases from J, the junction contained 6 bases not matched to a gene. The CDR3 is made up of 15 amino acids. Germline CDR1 is SGHRS and CDR2 is YFSETQ. The method was immunoSEQ multiplex PCR; TCRdb's version includes in-frame clones alone and lacks a portion of them. The sample records under 85,000 clones, about 81% being singletons. On this clone: Its antigen is still unknown.

The receptor's source is an adult with an advanced solid tumor such as melanoma, head and neck, liver or kidney cancer. Here the sequenced sample was CD4+ or CD8+ T cells sorted from blood, taken in a trial of the OX40 agonist ivuxolimab. The chain combines TRBV5-1 with TRBJ2-7, with 9 bases matching TRBD2. In nucleotides, the CDR3 is TGCGCCAGCAGCTCCGGGACTAGCAACGCCTACGAGCAGTACTTC. Translated: CASSSGTSNAYEQYF.